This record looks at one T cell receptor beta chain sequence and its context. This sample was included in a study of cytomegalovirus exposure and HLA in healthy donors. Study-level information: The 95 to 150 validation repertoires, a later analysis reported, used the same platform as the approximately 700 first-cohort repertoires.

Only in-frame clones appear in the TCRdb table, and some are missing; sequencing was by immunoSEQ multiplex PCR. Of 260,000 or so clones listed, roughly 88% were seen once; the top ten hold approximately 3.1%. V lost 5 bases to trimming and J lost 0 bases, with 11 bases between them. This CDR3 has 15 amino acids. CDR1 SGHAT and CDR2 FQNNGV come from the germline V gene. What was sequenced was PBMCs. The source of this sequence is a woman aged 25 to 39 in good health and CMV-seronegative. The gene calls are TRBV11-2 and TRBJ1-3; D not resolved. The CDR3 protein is CASSTTGSSGNTIYF. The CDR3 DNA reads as TGTGCCAGCAGCACGACTGGAAGCTCTGGAAACACCATATATTTT.